This T cell receptor beta chain is drawn from a study of blood T cells in healthy people across ages. A second PCR of roughly 6 to 12 cycles used a sample-barcoded 5' primer and a J-beta primer mix. MiXCR, applied by TCRdb to the 5' RACE reads, yields one record per CDR3 protein. The table records about 720,000 distinct CDR3 sequences, 22% of them present only once. CDR1 and CDR2 (germline): SQVTM, ANQGSEA. This CDR3 spans 13 amino acids. The V call is TRBV29-1, the J call TRBJ2-5; D remains ambiguous. The J call may be wrong; the DNA end is better matched by TRBJ2-7. Material: blood. This TCR was sampled from an older man in good health. This CDR3 is CSVEDVGDYEQYF. The CDR3 region has the DNA TGCAGCGTTGAAGATGTGGGTGACTACGAGCAGTACTTC.